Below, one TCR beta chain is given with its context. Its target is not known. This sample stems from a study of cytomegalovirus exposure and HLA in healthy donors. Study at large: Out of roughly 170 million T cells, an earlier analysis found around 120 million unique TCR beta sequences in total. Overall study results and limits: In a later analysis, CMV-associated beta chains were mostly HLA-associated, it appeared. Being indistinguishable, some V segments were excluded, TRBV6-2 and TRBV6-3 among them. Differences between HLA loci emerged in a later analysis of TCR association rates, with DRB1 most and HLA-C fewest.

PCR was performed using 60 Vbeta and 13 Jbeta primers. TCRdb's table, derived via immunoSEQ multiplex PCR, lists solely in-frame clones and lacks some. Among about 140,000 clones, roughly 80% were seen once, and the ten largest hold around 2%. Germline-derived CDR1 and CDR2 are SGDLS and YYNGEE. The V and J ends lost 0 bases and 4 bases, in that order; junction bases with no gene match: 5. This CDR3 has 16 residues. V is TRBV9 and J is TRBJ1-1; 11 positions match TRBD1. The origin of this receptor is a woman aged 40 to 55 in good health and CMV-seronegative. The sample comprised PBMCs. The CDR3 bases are TGTGCCAGCAGCGTAGCGTCGGGGACAGGGGGCACTGAAGCTTTCTTT. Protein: CASSVASGTGGTEAFF.